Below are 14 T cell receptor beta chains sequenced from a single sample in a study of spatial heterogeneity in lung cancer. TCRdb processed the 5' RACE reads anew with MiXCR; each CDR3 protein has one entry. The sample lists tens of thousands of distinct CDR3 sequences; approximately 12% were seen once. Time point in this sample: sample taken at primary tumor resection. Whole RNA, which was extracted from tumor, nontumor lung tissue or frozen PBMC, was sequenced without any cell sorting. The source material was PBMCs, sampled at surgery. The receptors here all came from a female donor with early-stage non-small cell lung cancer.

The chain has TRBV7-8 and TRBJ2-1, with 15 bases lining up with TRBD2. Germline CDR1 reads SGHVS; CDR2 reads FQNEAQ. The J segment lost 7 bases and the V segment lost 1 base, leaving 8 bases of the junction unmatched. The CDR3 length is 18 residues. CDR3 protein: CASSLGTSGGAGWNEQFF. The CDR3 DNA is TGTGCCAGCAGCTTAGGGACTAGCGGGGGGGCCGGTTGGAATGAGCAGTTCTTC.

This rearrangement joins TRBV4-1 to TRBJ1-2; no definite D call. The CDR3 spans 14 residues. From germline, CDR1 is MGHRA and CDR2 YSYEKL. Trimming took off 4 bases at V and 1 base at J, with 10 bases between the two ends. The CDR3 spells CASSLSGVNYGYTF. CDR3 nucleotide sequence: TGCGCCAGCAGCCTTTCTGGGGTTAACTATGGCTACACCTTC.

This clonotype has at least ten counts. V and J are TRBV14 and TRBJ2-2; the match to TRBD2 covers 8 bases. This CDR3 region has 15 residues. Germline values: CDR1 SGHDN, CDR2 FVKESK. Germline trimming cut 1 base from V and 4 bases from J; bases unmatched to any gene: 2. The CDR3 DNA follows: TGTGCCAGCAGCCAAGCCAGCGGGGGCACCGGGGAGCTGTTTTTT. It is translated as CASSQASGGTGELFF. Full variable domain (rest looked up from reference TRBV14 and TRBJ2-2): EAGVTQFPSHSVIEKGQTVTLRCDPISGHDNLYWYRRVMGKEIKFLLHFVKESKQDESGMPNNRFLAERTGGTYSTLKVQPAELEDSGVYFCASSQASGGTGELFFGEGSRLTVL.

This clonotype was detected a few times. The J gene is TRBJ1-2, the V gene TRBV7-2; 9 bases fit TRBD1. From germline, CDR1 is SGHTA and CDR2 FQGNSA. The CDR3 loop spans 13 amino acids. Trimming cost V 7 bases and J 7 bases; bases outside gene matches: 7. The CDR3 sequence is CASNIQGARGYTF. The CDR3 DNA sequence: TGTGCCAGCAACATACAGGGGGCGCGTGGCTACACCTTC.

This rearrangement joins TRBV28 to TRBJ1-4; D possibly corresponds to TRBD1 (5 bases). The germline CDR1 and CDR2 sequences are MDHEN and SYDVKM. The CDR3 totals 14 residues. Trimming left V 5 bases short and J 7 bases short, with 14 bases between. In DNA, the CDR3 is TGTGCCAGCAGTCCAGGGTCTCGGCCTGAAAAACTGTTTTTT. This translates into CASSPGSRPEKLFF.

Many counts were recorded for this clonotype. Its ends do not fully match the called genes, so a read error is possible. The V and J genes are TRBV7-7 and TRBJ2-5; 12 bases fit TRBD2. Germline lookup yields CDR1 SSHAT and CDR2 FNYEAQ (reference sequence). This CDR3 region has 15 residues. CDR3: CASSPRTSGEETQYF. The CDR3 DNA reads TGTGCTAGCAGCCCGAGGACTAGCGGGGAAGAGACCCAGTACTTC. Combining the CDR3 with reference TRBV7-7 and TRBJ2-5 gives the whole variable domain GAGVSQSPRYKVTKRGQDVTLRCDPISSHATLYWYQQALGQGPEFLTYFNYEAQPDKSGLPSDRFSAERPEGSISTLTIQRTEQRDSAMYRCASSPRTSGEETQYFGPGTRLLVL.

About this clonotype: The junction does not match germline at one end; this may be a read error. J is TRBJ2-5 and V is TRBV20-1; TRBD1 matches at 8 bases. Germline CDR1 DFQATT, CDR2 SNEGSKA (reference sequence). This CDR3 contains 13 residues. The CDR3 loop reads CSARAGGKEPQYF. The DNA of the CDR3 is TGCAGTGCTAGGGCAGGGGGCAAAGAGCCCCAGTACTTC.

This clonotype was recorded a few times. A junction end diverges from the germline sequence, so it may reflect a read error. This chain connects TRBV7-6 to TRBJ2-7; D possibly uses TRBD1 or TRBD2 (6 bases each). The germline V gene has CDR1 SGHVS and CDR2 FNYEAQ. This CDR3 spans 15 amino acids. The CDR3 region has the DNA TGTGCCAGCAGCCTAGCACAGGGAGGCCCCTACGAGCAGTACTTC. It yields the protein CASSLAQGGPYEQYF.

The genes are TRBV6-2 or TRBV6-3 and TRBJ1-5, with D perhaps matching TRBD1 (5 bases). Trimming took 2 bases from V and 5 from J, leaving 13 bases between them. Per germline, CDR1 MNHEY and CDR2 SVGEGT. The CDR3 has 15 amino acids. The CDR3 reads CASSYGGLGDQPQHF. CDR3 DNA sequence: TGTGCCAGCAGTTACGGCGGGTTGGGGGATCAGCCCCAGCATTTT.

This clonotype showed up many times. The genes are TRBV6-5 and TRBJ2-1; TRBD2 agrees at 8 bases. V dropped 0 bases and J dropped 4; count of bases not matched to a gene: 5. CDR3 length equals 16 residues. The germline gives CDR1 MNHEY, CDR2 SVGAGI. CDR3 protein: CASSYSTSGGYNEQFF. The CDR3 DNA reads TGTGCCAGCAGTTACTCGACAAGCGGGGGTTACAATGAGCAGTTCTTC.

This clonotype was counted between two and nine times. CDR3 amino acids: CAISEMGTEQYF. DNA of the CDR3: TGTGCCATCAGTGAGATGGGTACCGAGCAGTACTTC. The chain has TRBV10-3 and TRBJ2-7, with D hard to call. Trimming left V 2 bases short and J 6 bases short, with 8 bases between. CDR1 is ENHRY and CDR2 is SYGVKD in the germline V gene. CDR3 length: 12 residues.

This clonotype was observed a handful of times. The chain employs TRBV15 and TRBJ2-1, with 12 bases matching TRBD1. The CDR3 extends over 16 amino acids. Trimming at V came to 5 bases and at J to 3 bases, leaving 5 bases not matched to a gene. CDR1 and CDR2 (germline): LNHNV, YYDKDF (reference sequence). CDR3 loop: CATSPGQGAGYNEQFF. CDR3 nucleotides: TGTGCCACCAGCCCGGGACAGGGGGCCGGCTACAATGAGCAGTTCTTC.

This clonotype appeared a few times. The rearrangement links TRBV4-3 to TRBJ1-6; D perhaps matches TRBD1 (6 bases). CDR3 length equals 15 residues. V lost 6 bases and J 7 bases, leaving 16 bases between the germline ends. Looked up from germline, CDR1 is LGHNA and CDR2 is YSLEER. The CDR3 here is CASSITGSGNSPLHF. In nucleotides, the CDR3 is TGCGCCAGCAGTATAACAGGGTCGGGAAATTCACCCCTCCACTTT.

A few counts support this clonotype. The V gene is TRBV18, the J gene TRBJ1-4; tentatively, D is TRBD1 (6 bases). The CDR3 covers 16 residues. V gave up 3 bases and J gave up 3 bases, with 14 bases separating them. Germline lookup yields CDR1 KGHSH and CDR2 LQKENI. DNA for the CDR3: TGTGCCAGCTCACCGTTCTCACAGGGTTCTAATGAAAAACTGTTTTTT. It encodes CASSPFSQGSNEKLFF.